This TCR beta chain was observed in a study of blood T cell repertoires in COVID-19. Study summary: Samples taken during acute and convalescent COVID-19 were collected in the United States, Italy and Spain. In each case, the material was cDNA or gDNA derived from T cells, B-cell-depleted T cells, or PBMCs.

The CDR3 loop spans 13 amino acids. Germline V gives CDR1 SNHLY, CDR2 FYNNEI. Trimming removed 6 bases from V and 4 bases from J; junction bases left unmatched: 3. Original processing notes: Amplified reference gene primers provided the basis for estimating nucleated cell counts. The assay was immunoSEQ multiplex PCR, and TCRdb's table has in-frame clones only and misses some. The V and J calls and clone size come from that table; D and trimming were worked out from the DNA. The sample lists some 80,000 clones; roughly 80% were seen once. The sequence was obtained from a man older than 75 with acute or convalescent COVID-19. The rearrangement links TRBV2 to TRBJ1-3; TRBD1 agrees at 7 bases. The sample taken for sequencing was peripheral blood. This CDR3 reads CASRGTVGNTIYF. The CDR3 DNA follows: TGTGCCAGCAGGGGGACAGTAGGAAACACCATATATTTT.